The T cell receptor (beta chain) under discussion was sequenced for a study of beta chain features in type 1 diabetes. Study information: Examined across all samples were about 110 million sorted cells. General study results and limits: Type 1 diabetes patients had fewer VDJ junction insertions and more deletions.

What was sequenced were expressed TCRB transcripts, since all of the isolated RNA had been reverse transcribed. The protocol was immunoSEQ multiplex PCR, while the TCRdb copy is restricted to in-frame clones and leaves out a portion. The data hold 150,000 or so clones, with 9% to 9.5% observed a single time. With regard to this clone: As yet, its antigen is unknown.

Populations isolated by sorting all had purity greater than 95%. Material for sequencing was central memory CD4+ T cells from blood. The receptor was derived from a man aged 18 to 30 in good health.

CDR3 nucleotides: TGCGCCAGCAGCCAGGACAGGGGCACTGAAGCTTTCTTT. This gives the protein CASSQDRGTEAFF. The chain carries TRBV4-3 and TRBJ1-1; 9 nucleotides agree with TRBD1. The CDR3 length is 13 residues. Germline trimming cut 3 bases from V and 4 bases from J; bases unmatched to any gene: 0. Germline V gene sequence: CDR1 LGHNA, CDR2 YSLEER.